This T cell receptor beta chain stems from a study of blood T cell repertoires in COVID-19. Study overall: The study drew acute and convalescent COVID-19 samples from the United States, Italy and Spain.

Comment on this clone: Other DNA variants within this sample encode the same CDR3.

Deletions cut 5 bases from V and 0 bases from J, with 8 bases between. CDR3 length: 13 residues. Germline V CDR1 and CDR2: SEHNR, FQNEAQ (reference sequence). Per the study methods: Nucleated cell number was recorded as an estimate derived from reference gene primer amplification. Method: immunoSEQ multiplex PCR; TCRdb's copy keeps in-frame clones and lacks some. D and trimming were read from the DNA, whereas the V and J calls and clone size are those reported in that table. Of about 74,000 clones in the sample, 80% to 90% are singletons; the top ten hold more than 1.5%. The V call is TRBV7-9, the J call TRBJ2-7, with a tentative D call TRBD1 (5 bases). The origin of this receptor is an elderly woman with active or convalescent COVID-19. Sequenced material: peripheral blood. The CDR3: CASSRDSSYEQYF. The DNA of the CDR3 is TGTGCCAGCAGCCGCGACAGCTCCTACGAGCAGTACTTC.